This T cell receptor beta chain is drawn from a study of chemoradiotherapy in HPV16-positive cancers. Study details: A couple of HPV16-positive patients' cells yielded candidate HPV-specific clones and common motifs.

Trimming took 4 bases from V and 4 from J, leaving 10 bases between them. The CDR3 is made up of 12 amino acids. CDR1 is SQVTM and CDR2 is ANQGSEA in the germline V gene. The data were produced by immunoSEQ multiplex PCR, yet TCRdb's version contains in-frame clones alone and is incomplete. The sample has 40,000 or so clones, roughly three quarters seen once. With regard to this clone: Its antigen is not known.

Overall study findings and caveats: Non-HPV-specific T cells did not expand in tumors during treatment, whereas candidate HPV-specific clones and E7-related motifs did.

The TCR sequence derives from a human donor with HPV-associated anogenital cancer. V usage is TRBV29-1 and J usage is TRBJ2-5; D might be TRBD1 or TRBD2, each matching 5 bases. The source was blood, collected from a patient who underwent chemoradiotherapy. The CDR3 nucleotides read TGCAGCGTTGTGGGGGTCCTAGAGACCCAGTACTTC. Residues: CSVVGVLETQYF.